These 25 T cell receptor beta chains were sequenced from one sample in a study of CD8 T cells in ankylosing spondylitis. TCRdb itself ran the 5' RACE reads through MiXCR, one entry per CDR3 protein. The profile shows around 130,000 distinct CDR3 sequences, more than 6.5% of them singletons. The sample comprised blood, either unsorted or a sorted T cell fraction (not recorded which). All receptors come from a male donor with ankylosing spondylitis or in good health (not recorded which).

This clonotype was detected many times. The chain is built from TRBV10-3 and TRBJ2-2, with a weak D call TRBD2 (6 bases). This CDR3 contains 15 residues. CDR1 is ENHRY, CDR2 SYGVKD, per germline. Deletions cut 5 bases from V and 4 bases from J, with 14 bases between. This CDR3 reads CAISTGSRGTGELFF. In DNA, the CDR3 is TGTGCCATCAGTACCGGGAGCCGTGGCACCGGGGAGCTGTTTTTT.

This clonotype was found many times. The genes are TRBV5-1 and TRBJ2-1; 8 bases agree with TRBD1. The CDR3 is made up of 14 amino acids. From germline, CDR1 is SGHRS and CDR2 YFSETQ. V was pared by 3 bases and J by 2 bases, with 1 base of the junction left unmatched. Here the CDR3 DNA reads TGCGCCAGCAGCTCGGACAGGGCCTACAATGAGCAGTTCTTC. It is translated as CASSSDRAYNEQFF.

The table lists this clonotype with many counts. The rearrangement uses TRBV6-1 and TRBJ2-5, with TRBD1 matching 7 bases. With 8 bases clipped from V and 6 bases from J, the junction kept 9 bases outside the gene matches. In germline, CDR1 is MNHNS, CDR2 SASEGT. This CDR3 spans 13 amino acids. As DNA, the CDR3 is TGTGCCAGCGGAACAGGGGATCTAAAGACCCAGTACTTC. This codes for CASGTGDLKTQYF.

This clonotype was picked up many times. The rearrangement uses TRBV7-2 and TRBJ2-3; TRBD1 matches at 7 bases. Germline CDR1 SGHTA, CDR2 FQGNSA. The CDR3 extends over 13 amino acids. Trimming cost V 6 bases and J 3 bases; bases outside gene matches: 3. CDR3: CASRTTGTDTQYF. DNA for the CDR3: TGTGCCAGCAGAACGACAGGGACAGATACGCAGTATTTT.

This clonotype was observed many times. The chain has TRBV5-1 and TRBJ2-7; D ambiguous. The germline CDR1 and CDR2 sequences are SGHRS and YFSETQ. The CDR3 sequence is 15 residues long. V gave up 7 bases and J gave up 3 bases, with 20 bases separating them. CDR3 nucleotides: TGCGCCAGCGGCCCCCCTGGGATGTCCCGCTACGAGCAGTACTTC. As protein: CASGPPGMSRYEQYF.

This clonotype was observed many times. The V and J genes are TRBV5-1 and TRBJ2-1; D ambiguous. CDR1 is SGHRS and CDR2 is YFSETQ in the germline V gene. V lost 7 bases, J lost 3 bases, and 14 bases lay in between. CDR3 size: 14 residues. CDR3 DNA: TGCGCCAGCGCCCCCGCAGGTGTCTACAATGAGCAGTTCTTC. This gives the protein CASAPAGVYNEQFF.

This clonotype has at least ten counts. The V call is TRBV9, the J call TRBJ2-1, with TRBD2 identical over 8 bases. This CDR3 has 19 amino acids. Per germline, CDR1 SGDLS and CDR2 YYNGEE. V gave up 3 bases and J gave up 0 bases; unmatched junction bases: 14. The CDR3 DNA reads as TGTGCCAGCAGCGACCGGGGGTCTAGCGGGTTTAGCTCCTACAATGAGCAGTTCTTC. Its protein product is CASSDRGSSGFSSYNEQFF. Together with reference TRBV9 and TRBJ2-1, the CDR3 gives the full variable domain: DSGVTQTPKHLITATGQRVTLRCSPRSGDLSVYWYQQSLDQGLQFLIQYYNGEERAKGNILERFSAQQFPDLHSELNLSSLELGDSALYFCASSDRGSSGFSSYNEQFFGPGTRLTVL.

This chain connects TRBV30 to TRBJ2-2, with D possibly TRBD1 on 5 matching bases. This CDR3 spans 13 amino acids. The germline V and J ends were trimmed by 0 bases and 5 bases, with 7 bases remaining between them. Germline values: CDR1 GTSNPN, CDR2 SVGIG (reference sequence). This CDR3 is CAWSVGATGELFF. In DNA form, the CDR3 reads TGTGCCTGGAGTGTAGGGGCTACCGGGGAGCTGTTTTTT.

This clonotype was counted ten times or more. The gene calls are TRBV7-2 and TRBJ1-4; D gene unclear. The CDR3 length is 15 residues. Germline V lookup: CDR1 SGHTA, CDR2 FQGNSA. Trimming stripped 5 bases from V and 0 bases from J, with 10 bases between. CDR3: CASSPGDATNEKLFF. The CDR3, as DNA: TGTGCCAGCAGCCCGGGTGACGCAACTAATGAAAAACTGTTTTTT.

The rearrangement links TRBV3-1 to TRBJ2-5; unclear D gene. The CDR3 has 13 residues. V was cut by 1 base and J by 3 bases, with 6 bases left in between. The germline V gene encodes CDR1 LGHDT and CDR2 YNNKEL (reference sequence). CDR3: CASSQVYEETQYF. The CDR3 region has the DNA TGTGCCAGCAGCCAAGTTTATGAAGAGACCCAGTACTTC.

This clonotype was counted many times. The CDR3 DNA is TGTGCCAGCAGCTACATAGCCAAAAACATTCAGTACTTC. It translates to CASSYIAKNIQYF. The chain is built from TRBV12-3 or TRBV12-4 and TRBJ2-4; D call uncertain. This CDR3 contains 13 residues. V was pared by 6 bases and J by 0 bases, with 6 bases between.

Ten or more counts support this clonotype. The chain has TRBV19 and TRBJ2-3; TRBD1 aligns across 9 bases. CDR3 length: 19 amino acids. The trim removed 5 bases at V and 1 base at J, leaving 16 bases unmatched. Germline V lookup: CDR1 LNHDA, CDR2 SQIVND (reference sequence). Here the CDR3 reads CASSGLDRGSTDRTDTQYF. In nucleotides, the CDR3 is TGTGCCAGTAGTGGACTGGACAGGGGATCAACTGACCGCACAGATACGCAGTATTTT.

The chain employs TRBV29-1 and TRBJ1-4; D unresolved. Trimming cost V 3 bases and J 3 bases, with 8 bases left between them. CDR1 is SQVTM, CDR2 ANQGSEA, per germline. The CDR3 spans 13 residues. The CDR3 loop is CSVDGGSNEKLFF. Written as DNA, the CDR3 is TGCAGCGTTGATGGAGGGTCTAATGAAAAACTGTTTTTT.

This clonotype was picked up many times. This chain joins TRBV20-1 and TRBJ2-7, with 14 bases aligning to TRBD2. Per the germline V gene, CDR1 is DFQATT and CDR2 is SNEGSKA (reference sequence). The CDR3 loop spans 15 amino acids. Trimming took 6 bases from V and 3 from J; bases not matched to a gene: 7. The CDR3 sequence: CSAPLGTSGSYEQYF. DNA for the CDR3: TGCAGTGCCCCCCTGGGGACTAGCGGGAGCTACGAGCAGTACTTC.

This clonotype was seen at least ten times. This chain uses TRBV5-1 with TRBJ1-6; D remains unclear. The CDR3 covers 16 residues. Germline-derived CDR1 and CDR2 are SGHRS and YFSETQ. V was trimmed by 4 bases and J by 3 bases, leaving 14 bases between them. The CDR3 nucleotides read TGCGCCAGCAGCACAAACGGGGATGACTATAATTCACCCCTCCACTTT. Translating gives CASSTNGDDYNSPLHF.

This clonotype has ten or more counts. The chain couples TRBV9 to TRBJ2-3; D unclear. Germline-derived CDR1 and CDR2 are SGDLS and YYNGEE. CDR3 length equals 13 residues. Between the trimmed V and J ends, which lost 0 bases and 4 bases, there was a span of 6 bases. This chain's CDR3 is CASSVVVSDTQYF. For the CDR3, the DNA is TGTGCCAGCAGCGTAGTGGTGTCAGATACGCAGTATTTT.

This clonotype was found many times. The rearrangement links TRBV2 to TRBJ2-1, with TRBD1 matching 7 bases. V was clipped by 4 bases and J by 2 bases; unmatched bases: 20. This CDR3 is 20 amino acids long. The germline gives CDR1 SNHLY, CDR2 FYNNEI. CDR3: CASSGLKTGSLKSPYNEQFF. The DNA for the CDR3 is TGTGCCAGCAGTGGGCTCAAGACAGGGTCCCTTAAATCTCCCTACAATGAGCAGTTCTTC.

This clonotype was counted a few times. At one end, the junction sequence differs from germline, possibly due to a read error. The chain couples TRBV5-8 to TRBJ1-1; the D is unclear. Germline values: CDR1 SGHTS, CDR2 YDEGEE. CDR3 length equals 13 residues. CDR3 sequence: CASSSYTQTAAFF. DNA of the CDR3: TGTGCCAGCAGCTCTTACACCCAGACTGCAGCTTTCTTT.

This clonotype showed up many times. The chain carries TRBV5-5 and TRBJ2-6, with D maybe TRBD2 (5 bases). CDR1 and CDR2 from the germline V gene are SGHKS and YYEKEE (reference sequence). This CDR3 has 18 residues. Deletions cut 3 bases from V and 2 bases from J, with 18 bases between. CDR3 amino acids: CASSSFGITRPGANVLTF. DNA of the CDR3: TGTGCCAGCAGCTCATTTGGGATTACTAGGCCTGGGGCCAACGTCCTGACTTTC. The complete variable domain, with remaining parts taken from reference TRBV5-5 and TRBJ2-6, reads DAGVTQSPTHLIKTRGQQVTLRCSPISGHKSVSWYQQVLGQGPQFIFQYYEKEERGRGNFPDRFSARQFPNYSSELNVNALLLGDSALYLCASSSFGITRPGANVLTFGAGSRLTVL.

In its sample, this clonotype was seen a few times. The chain links TRBV5-1 to TRBJ2-2, with 8 positions matching TRBD2. This CDR3 contains 16 residues. CDR1 is SGHRS and CDR2 is YFSETQ in the germline V gene. The trim removed 0 bases at V and 5 bases at J, leaving 6 bases unmatched. CDR3 nucleotides: TGCGCCAGCAGCTTGGCTTTCACTAGCGGTACCGGGGAGCTGTTTTTT. This encodes CASSLAFTSGTGELFF. Full variable domain (remainder filled in from reference TRBV5-1 and TRBJ2-2): KAGVTQTPRYLIKTRGQQVTLSCSPISGHRSVSWYQQTPGQGLQFLFEYFSETQRNKGNFPGRFSGRQFSNSRSEMNVSTLELGDSALYLCASSLAFTSGTGELFFGEGSRLTVL.

This clonotype was found many times. The V gene is TRBV29-1, the J gene TRBJ1-2; 9 bases match TRBD1. Germline CDR1 is SQVTM and CDR2 is ANQGSEA. V shed 0 bases and J 6 bases; nucleotides not matched to a gene: 14. The CDR3 extends over 17 amino acids. CDR3 sequence reads: CSVEDLPLQGARDGYTF. The CDR3, as DNA: TGCAGCGTTGAAGATCTTCCCTTACAGGGGGCTCGGGATGGCTACACCTTC.

This clonotype was seen repeatedly, ten times or more. V and J are TRBV3-1 and TRBJ2-1; a weak D match, TRBD2 (5 bases). Trimming left V 4 bases short and J 6 bases short, with 10 bases between. Germline-derived CDR1 and CDR2 are LGHDT and YNNKEL (reference sequence). This CDR3 comprises 13 residues. The CDR3 sequence is CASSPTRPNEQFF. The CDR3 DNA sequence: TGTGCCAGCAGCCCCACTAGACCCAATGAGCAGTTCTTC.

This clonotype was recorded many times. The V and J genes are TRBV6-5 and TRBJ1-2, with D tentatively TRBD1 (6 bases). The CDR3 is made up of 16 amino acids. Germline V gene data show CDR1 as MNHEY and CDR2 as SVGAGI. V lost 2 bases, J lost 5 bases, and 18 bases lay in between. CDR3 in DNA: TGTGCCAGCAGTTACACGATAGAAGGGGGTCGATATGGCTACACCTTC. Protein: CASSYTIEGGRYGYTF.

The V gene is TRBV5-1, the J gene TRBJ2-2; no clear D gene. The germline V and J ends were trimmed by 0 bases and 3 bases, with 3 bases remaining between them. Looked up from germline, CDR1 is SGHRS and CDR2 is YFSETQ. CDR3 length equals 13 residues. CDR3 protein: CASSLGHTGELFF. The CDR3 DNA reads as TGCGCCAGCAGCTTGGGCCACACCGGGGAGCTGTTTTTT.

The J gene is TRBJ2-5, the V gene TRBV12-3 or TRBV12-4, with D uncertain. This CDR3 contains 14 residues. The V end lost 1 base, the J end lost 0 bases, and 6 bases lay between the germline ends. The CDR3 reads CASSLDRYQETQYF. In nucleotides, the CDR3 is TGTGCCAGCAGTTTAGACCGGTACCAAGAGACCCAGTACTTC.